The rows below give T cell receptor beta chains drawn from one sample of a study of blood T cell repertoires in COVID-19. Clones were sequenced by immunoSEQ multiplex PCR, and TCRdb holds only the in-frame ones, with some missing. The table includes 120,000 to 150,000 clones, 70% to 90% detected once. The sequenced sample was PBMCs or T cells enriched from blood (not recorded which). These receptors were obtained from a woman aged 35 to 49 who had recovered from COVID-19. The CDR3 runs from the conserved cysteine through the conserved F or W. Fields, in order: CDR3 length, J gene, V gene, D gene, clone size, CDR3 DNA, CDR3 protein. The D gene is left open where the match is weak. Clone size is stated in some rows and not others, as once, few, many or a class when expanded.

>17|TRBJ1-1|TRBV29-1|.|.
TGCAGCGTAAACTCCCTAAGCAGGATAACCATGAACACTGAAGCTTTCTTT
CSVNSLSRITMNTEAFF
>14|TRBJ2-3|TRBV23-1|TRBD2|many
TGCGCCAGCAGTCATCGGGGGGGGACAGATACGCAGTATTTT
CASSHRGGTDTQYF
>14|TRBJ1-5|TRBV6-5|.|few
TGTGCCAGCGGGAGGGCAGGTAGCAATCAGCCCCAGCATTTT
CASGRAGSNQPQHF
>16|TRBJ2-2|TRBV13|.|few
TGTGCCAGCAGCTTAGTCTCCCCCGCGAACACCGGGGAGCTGTTTTTT
CASSLVSPANTGELFF
>12|TRBJ1-5|TRBV30|.|.
TGTGCCTGGAGTGTGTCCGGAGCGCCCCAGCATTTT
CAWSVSGAPQHF
>16|TRBJ1-6|TRBV6-1|.|.
TGTGCCAGCAGTGGGCAGGGAAAAGCCTATAATTCACCCCTCCACTTT
CASSGQGKAYNSPLHF
>15|TRBJ2-7|TRBV3-1/TRBV3-2|TRBD2|.
TGTGCCAGCAGCCAAGACGGCGGGAGGGCCTACGAGCAGTACTTC
CASSQDGGRAYEQYF
>16|TRBJ2-2|TRBV28|TRBD1|.
TGTGCCAGCAGTCCGACAGGGGGGGAGAGGACCGGGGAGCTGTTTTTT
CASSPTGGERTGELFF
>16|TRBJ2-1|TRBV5-1|.|.
TGCGCCAGCAGCTTGTCGGCCGGGATTTCGGGAAATGAGCAGTTCTTC
CASSLSAGISGNEQFF
>15|TRBJ1-5|TRBV4-1|.|once
TGCGCCAGCAGCCAAGTGATGGGGGCGATGAGTCCCCAGCATTTT
CASSQVMGAMSPQHF
>15|TRBJ1-6|TRBV5-4|TRBD1|once
TGTGCCAGCAGCTCGGACAGGGCCGCTAATTCACCCCTCCACTTT
CASSSDRAANSPLHF
>12|TRBJ2-3|TRBV30|.|many
TGTGCCTGGAGTGTGATGGACTCTGAGCAGTATTTT
CAWSVMDSEQYF